This T cell receptor beta chain was captured by sequencing in a study of Ad26.COV2.S vaccination and SARS-CoV-2 variants. The study, taken as a whole, reports: The analyses of TCR breadth and depth may have understated the size of total T cell responses. After vaccination, reports described spike-specific CD8+ and CD4+ T cell responses as showing substantial breadth. Spike-specific TCR breadth was greater in vaccine than placebo recipients.

Comment on this clone: Its antigen is unidentified.

Clones were read by immunoSEQ multiplex PCR, and TCRdb kept only the in-frame ones, dropping some. The table records around 350,000 clones, about 91% of them present only once. The germline V gene has CDR1 SGHTS and CDR2 YDEGEE. There are 14 residues in the CDR3. V trimming: 0 bases; J trimming: 4 bases; junction bases outside the gene matches: 0. The origin of this receptor is a human donor who had recovered from COVID-19. Sequences were derived from peripheral blood, sampled after recovery from COVID-19. The V call is TRBV5-8, the J call TRBJ2-3, with 9 bases aligning to TRBD2. CDR3 in amino acids: CASSLGLAADTQYF. Here the CDR3 DNA reads TGTGCCAGCAGCTTGGGACTAGCGGCAGATACGCAGTATTTT.